These 27 T cell receptor beta chains came from one sample sequenced in a study of T cell changes during pregnancy in multiple sclerosis. TCRdb keeps only in-frame clones here, not all; method: immunoSEQ multiplex PCR. The table records roughly 50,000 clones, roughly 92% of them present only once. This material consisted of CD4+ T cells from peripheral blood mononuclear cells, taken in the third trimester of pregnancy. The receptors shown here come from a female donor with multiple sclerosis, enrolled in a pregnancy study.

The chain couples TRBV19 to TRBJ1-5, with 8 bases that match TRBD1. The V segment lost 3 bases and the J segment 5 bases; nucleotides outside the gene matches: 6. CDR3 length: 15 amino acids. CDR1 and CDR2 from the germline V gene are LNHDA and SQIVND (reference sequence). This chain's CDR3 is CASSIPRGLYQPQHF. CDR3 DNA: TGTGCCAGTAGTATTCCCAGGGGGCTTTATCAGCCCCAGCATTTT.

The rearrangement uses TRBV7-9 and TRBJ2-7, with a possible D match to TRBD2 (6 bases). Trimming took 5 bases from V and 2 from J, leaving 22 bases between them. Germline assignment: CDR1 SEHNR and CDR2 FQNEAQ (reference sequence). The CDR3 contains 17 residues. The CDR3 region is CASSISRGTQHTYEQYF. The CDR3 bases are TGTGCCAGCAGCATCTCCCGGGGGACTCAACACACCTACGAGCAGTACTTC.

The chain recombines TRBV14 with TRBJ2-7; a weak D match, TRBD1 (5 bases). This CDR3 contains 14 residues. Germline V gives CDR1 SGHDN, CDR2 FVKESK. Trimming cost V 6 bases and J 6 bases, with 18 bases left between them. The CDR3 is CASSPKSSGSEQYF. Written as DNA, the CDR3 is TGTGCCAGCAGTCCTAAATCATCAGGGTCCGAGCAGTACTTC.

This chain links TRBV6-1 with TRBJ2-3; a weak D match, TRBD2 (5 bases). The germline CDR1 and CDR2 sequences are MNHNS and SASEGT. The germline V and J ends were trimmed by 2 bases and 2 bases, with 11 bases remaining between them. CDR3 length equals 15 residues. CDR3 protein: CASSESGLHTDTQYF. In DNA form, the CDR3 reads TGTGCCAGCAGTGAATCTGGACTCCACACAGATACGCAGTATTTT.

The rearrangement links TRBV2 to TRBJ2-1; 11 bases map to TRBD1. With V trimmed by 5 bases and J by 2 bases, 2 bases remained unmatched. The CDR3 runs 15 residues. Germline loops: CDR1 SNHLY, CDR2 FYNNEI. The CDR3 DNA reads TGTGCCAGCAGTAAGGGACAGGGGGCCTACAATGAGCAGTTCTTC. This codes for CASSKGQGAYNEQFF.

The chain carries TRBV6-1 and TRBJ1-5; unclear D gene. Germline lookup yields CDR1 MNHNS and CDR2 SASEGT. Trimming stripped 0 bases from V and 6 bases from J, with 6 bases between. The CDR3 runs 13 residues. The CDR3 nucleotides are TGTGCCAGCAGTGAAGCGCTTAGTCAGCCCCAGCATTTT. Protein: CASSEALSQPQHF.

The V gene is TRBV19, the J gene TRBJ1-2; 10 positions agree with TRBD1. Germline assignment: CDR1 LNHDA and CDR2 SQIVND (reference sequence). CDR3 length equals 15 residues. V trimming: 3 bases; J trimming: 6 bases; junction bases outside the gene matches: 7. CDR3 bases: TGTGCCAGTAGTATCCAGCAGGGACAGGGGAATGGCTACACCTTC. Residues: CASSIQQGQGNGYTF.

The chain couples TRBV5-5 to TRBJ2-5, with 13 bases identical to TRBD2. The DNA end is a closer match to TRBJ2-7, so the J assignment may be wrong. CDR1 and CDR2 (germline): SGHKS, YYEKEE (reference sequence). The CDR3 consists of 16 residues. In DNA form, the CDR3 reads TGTGCCAGCAGAATCGGACTAGCGGGAGCCACCTACGAGCAGTACTTC. This gives the protein CASRIGLAGATYEQYF.

The genes are TRBV28 and TRBJ1-5, with D perhaps TRBD1 (5 bases). With 2 bases removed from V and 4 bases from J, the gap between germline ends came to 15 bases. The CDR3 contains 16 residues. Germline CDR1 is MDHEN and CDR2 is SYDVKM. CDR3 in DNA: TGTGCCAGCAGTTTAGCGGTAGGCAGGGCAAATCAGCCCCAGCATTTT. As protein: CASSLAVGRANQPQHF.

This rearrangement joins TRBV6-5 to TRBJ1-2, with D perhaps TRBD1 (6 bases). This CDR3 spans 13 amino acids. Germline CDR1 is MNHEY and CDR2 is SVGAGI. V lost 2 bases to trimming and J lost 6 bases, with 10 bases between them. In nucleotides, the CDR3 is TGTGCCAGCAGTTACACAGGGATGGATGGCTACACCTTC. Translating gives CASSYTGMDGYTF.

CDR3 in DNA: TGTGCCAGCAGTTATTTTTTGAGAGTGAACACTGAAGCTTTCTTT. As protein: CASSYFLRVNTEAFF. The chain couples TRBV6-6 to TRBJ1-1; D unclear. CDR1 MNHNY and CDR2 SVGAGI come from the germline V gene (reference sequence). With 3 bases removed from V and 0 bases from J, the gap between germline ends came to 11 bases. This CDR3 is 15 amino acids long.

This clone was seen a single time. The V gene is TRBV18, the J gene TRBJ2-5; D is undetermined. Germline loops: CDR1 KGHSH, CDR2 LQKENI. The CDR3 covers 13 residues. V lost 3 bases and J 5 bases, leaving 10 bases between the germline ends. CDR3 protein: CASSPIAAETQYF. The CDR3 DNA reads as TGTGCCAGCTCACCGATCGCGGCGGAGACCCAGTACTTC.

The rearrangement uses TRBV28 and TRBJ1-1, with no clear D. From germline, CDR1 is MDHEN and CDR2 SYDVKM. V shed 8 bases and J shed 0 bases, with 10 bases lying between them. The CDR3 covers 13 residues. Written as DNA, the CDR3 is TGTGCCAGCCTAACGTCGGTGAACACTGAAGCTTTCTTT. Translating it yields CASLTSVNTEAFF.

The chain links TRBV5-5 to TRBJ1-1; D ambiguous. CDR3 length: 14 residues. V was shortened by 4 bases and J by 0 bases, with 10 bases between the two germline ends. The V gene's germline CDR1 is SGHKS and CDR2 YYEKEE (reference sequence). CDR3 nucleotides: TGTGCCAGCAGCCCCCGGGAGTTGAACACTGAAGCTTTCTTT. Translation gives CASSPRELNTEAFF.

In this sample, this clone turned up once. The rearrangement joins TRBV4-3 to TRBJ1-1, with D hard to call. Trimming took 8 bases from V and 0 from J, leaving 13 bases between them. Germline V gene data show CDR1 as LGHNA and CDR2 as YSLEER. The CDR3 consists of 14 residues. The CDR3 here is CASSRGRMNTEAFF. DNA for the CDR3: TGCGCCAGCTCCCGAGGGCGGATGAACACTGAAGCTTTCTTT.

The chain carries TRBV30 and TRBJ2-7; 9 bases match TRBD1. CDR3 size: 14 residues. Germline CDR1 and CDR2: GTSNPN and SVGIG (reference sequence). V lost 3 bases, J lost 3 bases, and 6 bases stayed unmatched. The CDR3: CAWRPGQGFYEQYF. CDR3 nucleotides: TGTGCCTGGAGGCCGGGACAGGGCTTCTACGAGCAGTACTTC.

This sequence joins TRBV9 and TRBJ2-2; D gene uncertain. Germline V gives CDR1 SGDLS, CDR2 YYNGEE. The CDR3 runs 13 residues. Trimming cost V 1 base and J 6 bases, with 7 bases left between them. Here the CDR3 DNA reads TGTGCCAGCAGCGTACATACTGCCGGGGAGCTGTTTTTT. Protein product: CASSVHTAGELFF.

In its sample, this clone was seen a few times. The gene calls are TRBV21-1 and TRBJ1-1; the listed D gene, TRBD1, was not tested against the DNA. TRBV21-1 is reported as a pseudogene. The CDR3 length is 16 residues. CDR3 region: CASSTMDRDSNTEAFF. The CDR3 bases are TGTGCCAGCAGCACAATGGACAGGGATTCAAACACTGAAGCTTTCTTT.

The chain recombines TRBV29-1 with TRBJ2-5; 8 bases are shared with TRBD2. Germline V gene sequence: CDR1 SQVTM, CDR2 ANQGSEA. The V gene end was trimmed by 2 bases and the J gene end by 7 bases; junction bases not matched to a gene: 12. There are 15 residues in the CDR3. CDR3 bases: TGCAGCGTTGAAATGCCGGTCAGGGCGGGGGGGACCCAGTACTTC. It encodes CSVEMPVRAGGTQYF.

The rearrangement joins TRBV6-1 to TRBJ1-5; 10 bases map to TRBD1. J gave up 5 bases and V 5 bases, and 6 bases lay outside the gene matches. Looked up from germline, CDR1 is MNHNS and CDR2 is SASEGT. The CDR3 runs to 15 residues. In DNA, the CDR3 is TGTGCCAGCAGTATTGACAGGGGGCGAGATCAGCCCCAGCATTTT. Translation gives CASSIDRGRDQPQHF.

The V gene is TRBV19, the J gene TRBJ2-6; 9 bases are a match to TRBD1. Germline CDR1 reads LNHDA; CDR2 reads SQIVND (reference sequence). V lost 7 bases and J lost 1; bases outside the gene matches: 11. The CDR3 is 18 residues long. As DNA, the CDR3 is TGTGCCAGTAAGATCGCGGGACAGGGAATTTCTGGGGCCAACGTCCTGACTTTC. Its translation is CASKIAGQGISGANVLTF. The full variable domain, its missing parts supplied by reference TRBV19 and TRBJ2-6, is DGGITQSPKYLFRKEGQNVTLSCEQNLNHDAMYWYRQDPGQGLRLIYYSQIVNDFQKGDIAEGYSVSREKKESFPLTVTSAQKNPTAFYLCASKIAGQGISGANVLTFGAGSRLTVL.

This clone was observed a single time. V and J are TRBV7-2 and TRBJ2-1; 8 bases match TRBD2. The V and J ends lost 1 base and 2 bases, in that order; junction bases with no gene match: 4. The CDR3 extends over 16 amino acids. Germline CDR1 reads SGHTA; CDR2 reads FQGNSA. The CDR3 loop is CASSLVGSGAYNEQFF. The CDR3 DNA sequence: TGTGCCAGCAGCTTAGTAGGTAGCGGGGCCTACAATGAGCAGTTCTTC.

J is TRBJ2-1 and V is TRBV25-1; 8 nucleotides line up with TRBD2. The trim removed 0 bases at V and 1 base at J, leaving 5 bases unmatched. This CDR3 contains 17 residues. The germline CDR1 and CDR2 sequences are MGHDK and SYGVNS. The CDR3 loop reads CASSEYISGTSYNEQFF. Here the CDR3 DNA reads TGTGCCAGCAGTGAATACATTAGCGGGACGTCCTACAATGAGCAGTTCTTC. Full variable domain (outside the CDR3, taken from reference TRBV25-1 and TRBJ2-1): EADIYQTPRYLVIGTGKKITLECSQTMGHDKMYWYQQDPGMELHLIHYSYGVNSTEKGDLSSESTVSRIRTEHFPLTLESARPSHTSQYLCASSEYISGTSYNEQFFGPGTRLTVL.

The chain employs TRBV7-2 and TRBJ2-5; 8 nucleotides align to TRBD2. V was pared by 1 base and J by 5 bases, with 12 bases of the junction left unmatched. Germline-derived CDR1 and CDR2 are SGHTA and FQGNSA. This CDR3 has 17 amino acids. The CDR3 nucleotides are TGTGCCAGCAGCTTAGTCCCCAGCGGGAGACCCGGGGAGACCCAGTACTTC. Its protein is CASSLVPSGRPGETQYF. The entire variable domain, with the rest obtained from reference TRBV7-2 and TRBJ2-5, is as follows: GAGVSQSPSNKVTEKGKDVELRCDPISGHTALYWYRQSLGQGLEFLIYFQGNSAPDKSGLPSDRFSAERTGGSVSTLTIQRTQQEDSAVYLCASSLVPSGRPGETQYFGPGTRLLVL.

This sequence joins TRBV5-1 and TRBJ2-5; weak D call: TRBD2 (6 bases). V lost 0 bases and J 3 bases, leaving 12 bases between the germline ends. CDR1 is SGHRS and CDR2 is YFSETQ in the germline V gene. This CDR3 contains 15 residues. In DNA form, the CDR3 reads TGCGCCAGCAGCTTGGGTACGGGAGCAAAAGAGACCCAGTACTTC. Translated: CASSLGTGAKETQYF.

The V gene is TRBV19, the J gene TRBJ1-2, with 9 positions matching TRBD1. The V and J ends lost 2 bases and 3 bases, in that order; junction bases with no gene match: 4. The CDR3 totals 15 residues. CDR1 and CDR2 (germline): LNHDA, SQIVND (reference sequence). This CDR3 is CASSIRTGDDYGYTF. For the CDR3, the DNA is TGTGCCAGTAGTATAAGGACAGGGGATGACTATGGCTACACCTTC.

The chain employs TRBV5-1 and TRBJ2-5; 7 bases match TRBD1. The CDR3 consists of 15 residues. The germline CDR1 and CDR2 sequences are SGHRS and YFSETQ. V dropped 2 bases and J dropped 4; count of bases not matched to a gene: 8. CDR3: CASSLKGASIETQYF. In nucleotides, the CDR3 is TGCGCCAGCAGCTTAAAGGGGGCAAGTATAGAGACCCAGTACTTC.